The 26 T cell receptor beta chains listed next were all sequenced from one sample in a study of technical replicates of blood from a handful of donors. The repertoire was sequenced with immunoSEQ multiplex PCR; TCRdb's copy has only in-frame clones and lacks some. The sample carries some 48,000 clones, about 96% recorded once. Sequencing used T cells isolated from PBMCs. Receptors were obtained from a human donor in good health.

J is TRBJ1-1 and V is TRBV28; D is uncertain. Germline V CDR1 and CDR2: MDHEN, SYDVKM. The CDR3 has 13 residues. Trimming pared 10 bases from V and 3 bases from J, leaving 15 bases between. The CDR3 DNA sequence: TGTGCCACCGATGGTCGGGGTTACACTGAAGCTTTCTTT. This encodes CATDGRGYTEAFF.

This clone was seen a single time. The chain employs TRBV7-8 and TRBJ2-7, with 10 bases aligning to TRBD2. The CDR3 has 18 amino acids. The germline V gene encodes CDR1 SGHVS and CDR2 FQNEAQ. J lost 3 bases, V lost 4 bases, and 15 bases had no gene match. The CDR3 DNA reads as TGTGCCAGCAGCTCCAGACAATCTAGCGGGAGAAGTATCTACGAGCAGTACTTC. It codes for CASSSRQSSGRSIYEQYF.

Comments on this clone: One junction end does not reproduce the germline sequence, and a read error may be involved. The chain uses TRBV30 and TRBJ1-1; perhaps TRBD1 as D (5 bases). The germline V gene encodes CDR1 GTSNPN and CDR2 SVGIG (reference sequence). This CDR3 is 11 amino acids long. CDR3 region: CAWREQATGIF. The DNA for the CDR3 is TGTGCCTGGAGGGAACAGGCAACAGGAATCTTT.

This chain joins TRBV4-3 and TRBJ1-2; 9 bases are a match to TRBD1. The V gene end was trimmed by 0 bases and the J gene end by 5 bases; junction bases not matched to a gene: 7. The CDR3 runs to 16 residues. Germline V gene data show CDR1 as LGHNA and CDR2 as YSLEER. The chain's CDR3 is CASSQEVTGGPYGYTF. CDR3 bases: TGCGCCAGCAGCCAAGAAGTTACAGGGGGCCCTTATGGCTACACCTTC.

The V gene is TRBV9, the J gene TRBJ2-7, with TRBD2 identical over 12 bases. V shed 4 bases, J shed 4 bases, and the junction held 9 bases outside the gene matches. CDR3 length: 16 residues. Germline-derived CDR1 and CDR2 are SGDLS and YYNGEE. The CDR3 region has the DNA TGTGCCAGCAGCCCTAGTCTCGGGACTAGCGGGTACGAGCAGTACTTC. It is translated as CASSPSLGTSGYEQYF.

The rearrangement joins TRBV6-1 to TRBJ1-3; 10 bases line up with TRBD1. Germline assignment: CDR1 MNHNS and CDR2 SASEGT. V was pared by 4 bases and J by 4 bases, with 1 base of the junction left unmatched. There are 14 residues in the CDR3. In DNA form, the CDR3 reads TGTGCCAGCAGTGTGGACAGGGGGGGAAACACCATATATTTT. Encoded protein: CASSVDRGGNTIYF.

The chain carries TRBV28 and TRBJ2-7; 10 bases agree with TRBD1. Trimming cost V 5 bases and J 6 bases; bases outside gene matches: 10. Germline V gene lookup returns CDR1 MDHEN and CDR2 SYDVKM. This CDR3 has 15 residues. CDR3 in DNA: TGTGCCAGCAGTCCCAAACGATGGACAGGGGGCGAGCAGTACTTC. Protein: CASSPKRWTGGEQYF.

The chain is built from TRBV9 and TRBJ2-3; TRBD1 is a possible D gene (6 bases). Trimming took 1 base from V and 0 from J, leaving 9 bases between them. The CDR3 has 15 residues. Germline CDR1 is SGDLS and CDR2 is YYNGEE. The CDR3 bases are TGTGCCAGCAGCGTACTGGACAGTAGCACAGATACGCAGTATTTT. The encoded protein is CASSVLDSSTDTQYF.

This rearrangement joins TRBV9 to TRBJ1-2; D not resolved. Germline CDR1 reads SGDLS; CDR2 reads YYNGEE. The V end lost 5 bases, the J end lost 4 bases, and 9 bases lay between the germline ends. The CDR3 extends over 12 amino acids. CDR3 DNA sequence: TGTGCCAGCAGGGTGGAGGGCTATGGCTACACCTTC. It codes for CASRVEGYGYTF.

J is TRBJ2-2 and V is TRBV28, with 9 nucleotides matching TRBD1. Losses at the gene ends were 6 bases for V and 6 bases for J; bases not matched to a gene: 5. CDR3 length: 14 residues. Per germline, CDR1 MDHEN and CDR2 SYDVKM. CDR3 loop: CASSNRGRAGELFF. The CDR3 DNA reads TGTGCCAGCAGCAACAGGGGGCGGGCCGGGGAGCTGTTTTTT.

The chain couples TRBV7-8 to TRBJ2-3; D possibly corresponds to TRBD2 (6 bases). Germline V lookup: CDR1 SGHVS, CDR2 FQNEAQ. Trimming shortened V by 3 bases and J by 0 bases, and 7 bases separated the two germline ends. The CDR3 runs to 14 residues. The CDR3 here is CASSLAGSTDTQYF. The CDR3 region has the DNA TGTGCCAGCAGCTTGGCGGGAAGCACAGATACGCAGTATTTT.

Here the CDR3 DNA reads TGCGCCAGCAGAGTCTTTGCGGGATGGGACTCCTACAATGAGCAGTTCTTC. It encodes CASRVFAGWDSYNEQFF. The chain links TRBV10-2 to TRBJ2-1; perhaps TRBD2 as D (6 bases). The V and J ends lost 6 bases and 0 bases respectively, with 18 bases between them. Germline loops: CDR1 WSHSY, CDR2 SAAADI. This CDR3 has 17 amino acids.

The chain links TRBV15 to TRBJ2-5; 9 bases are shared with TRBD1. Germline V gene data show CDR1 as LNHNV and CDR2 as YYDKDF (reference sequence). The trim removed 0 bases at V and 1 base at J, leaving 18 bases unmatched. The CDR3 covers 21 residues. CDR3 bases: TGTGCCACCAGCAGAGAGTTGGACAGGGGACCTCTCCTTATATCCCAAGAGACCCAGTACTTC. As protein: CATSRELDRGPLLISQETQYF.

The CDR3: CASSLGVAGVYNEQFF. The CDR3 DNA follows: TGTGCCAGCAGTTTAGGCGTAGCGGGAGTCTACAATGAGCAGTTCTTC. V usage is TRBV27 and J usage is TRBJ2-1; 9 bases match TRBD2. With 2 bases clipped from V and 3 bases from J, the junction kept 5 bases outside the gene matches. The CDR3 runs to 16 residues. Germline values: CDR1 MNHEY, CDR2 SMNVEV (reference sequence).

The chain couples TRBV19 to TRBJ1-4; 9 bases align to TRBD1. The CDR3 loop spans 14 amino acids. V gave up 4 bases and J gave up 7 bases; unmatched junction bases: 4. Germline V CDR1 and CDR2: LNHDA, SQIVND (reference sequence). Here the CDR3 DNA reads TGTGCCAGTAGTAGGGACAGGGAGGGTGAAAAACTGTTTTTT. Translated: CASSRDREGEKLFF.

CDR3 loop: CASSPPGKATEAFF. CDR3 in DNA: TGTGCCAGCTCACCTCCGGGGAAGGCCACTGAAGCTTTCTTT. The J gene is TRBJ1-1, the V gene TRBV18; D gene ambiguous. This CDR3 is built from 14 residues. The V and J ends lost 3 bases and 4 bases respectively, with 12 bases between them. The germline CDR1 and CDR2 sequences are KGHSH and LQKENI.

The J gene is TRBJ1-2, the V gene TRBV13; 9 bases are a match to TRBD1. The CDR3 contains 15 residues. The junction had 9 bases not matched to a gene; V was cut back by 6 bases and J by 4 bases. CDR1 is PRHDT, CDR2 FYEKMQ, per germline (reference sequence). The CDR3 region is CASRPGQGDFYGYTF. CDR3 nucleotides: TGTGCCAGCAGGCCGGGACAGGGTGACTTCTATGGCTACACCTTC.

This chain uses TRBV14 with TRBJ2-3; 8 positions match TRBD2. V gave up 4 bases and J gave up 3 bases; unmatched junction bases: 6. The germline gives CDR1 SGHDN, CDR2 FVKESK. CDR3 length equals 15 residues. This chain's CDR3 is CASSPTGLVTDTQYF. Here the CDR3 DNA reads TGTGCCAGCAGCCCGACGGGACTAGTAACAGATACGCAGTATTTT.

The chain has TRBV7-9 and TRBJ2-3, with 10 bases matching TRBD2. Looked up from germline, CDR1 is SEHNR and CDR2 is FQNEAQ (reference sequence). The CDR3 loop spans 18 amino acids. Germline trimming cut 5 bases from V and 6 bases from J; bases unmatched to any gene: 17. The chain's CDR3 is CASSVARLPSGSDDTQYF. DNA of the CDR3: TGTGCCAGCAGCGTCGCCCGGCTTCCTAGCGGGAGTGACGATACGCAGTATTTT.

The V and J genes are TRBV30 and TRBJ2-1, with D perhaps TRBD1 (5 bases). Germline V gives CDR1 GTSNPN, CDR2 SVGIG (reference sequence). With 0 bases removed from V and 7 bases from J, the gap between germline ends came to 7 bases. This CDR3 region has 12 residues. In nucleotides, the CDR3 is TGTGCCTGGAGTGTACAGGCTAATGAGCAGTTCTTC. It specifies CAWSVQANEQFF.

The CDR3, as DNA: TGTGCCAGCAGCCCCGGGAAAAGCCACGAGCAGTACTTC. The encoded protein is CASSPGKSHEQYF. The chain is built from TRBV11-2 and TRBJ2-7; D perhaps matches TRBD2 (5 bases). Trimming removed 5 bases at V and 5 bases at J, with 13 bases between. This CDR3 is built from 13 residues. Germline CDR1 SGHAT, CDR2 FQNNGV.

This sequence joins TRBV11-2 and TRBJ1-3; 7 bases fit TRBD1. The CDR3 consists of 14 residues. Germline assignment: CDR1 SGHAT and CDR2 FQNNGV. V dropped 5 bases and J dropped 7; count of bases not matched to a gene: 8. The CDR3 is CASSPDRELNTIYF. The CDR3 coding sequence is TGTGCCAGCAGCCCAGACAGGGAGCTTAACACCATATATTTT.

The rearrangement uses TRBV27 and TRBJ1-2, with 7 bases matching TRBD1. The junction had 6 bases not matched to a gene; V was cut back by 5 bases and J by 0 bases. CDR1 MNHEY and CDR2 SMNVEV come from the germline V gene (reference sequence). The CDR3 has 15 residues. As DNA, the CDR3 is TGTGCCAGCAGTGGGACAGCAGTTCCTAACTATGGCTACACCTTC. Translated: CASSGTAVPNYGYTF.

The gene calls are TRBV15 and TRBJ1-3; D gene ambiguous. Trimming removed 8 bases from V and 4 bases from J, with 9 bases in between. The CDR3 has 12 residues. From germline, CDR1 is LNHNV and CDR2 YYDKDF (reference sequence). In nucleotides, the CDR3 is TGTGCCACCGTTGGAGCGGGAAACACCATATATTTT. Encoded protein: CATVGAGNTIYF.

The chain is built from TRBV28 and TRBJ2-5; 9 bases fit TRBD2. Unmatched junction bases numbered 6, after V lost 2 bases and J lost 5 bases. The CDR3 runs 15 residues. CDR1 MDHEN and CDR2 SYDVKM come from the germline V gene. This chain's CDR3 is CASSLSAGGFETQYF. The CDR3 DNA reads as TGTGCCAGCAGTTTAAGTGCGGGAGGGTTTGAGACCCAGTACTTC.

The rearrangement joins TRBV30 to TRBJ2-2; D might be TRBD1 (6 bases). This CDR3 spans 16 amino acids. The V end was cut by 7 bases, the J end by 3 bases, with 21 bases between. Germline V gene data show CDR1 as GTSNPN and CDR2 as SVGIG (reference sequence). CDR3 loop: CASTLGAGQYTGELFF. The CDR3 DNA is TGTGCCTCGACCTTGGGGGCGGGCCAATACACCGGGGAGCTGTTTTTT.